A selection of T cell receptor beta chains follows, all from one sample in a study of human T cells and chemical hapten exposure. TCRdb ran MiXCR on the RACE reads and lists one entry per CDR3 protein. The sample consists of under 130,000 distinct CDR3 sequences, about 11% of them appearing once. This sample comprised whole blood, obtained in connection with sensitization to the hapten diphenylcyclopropenone (DPC). These receptors all stem from a woman in her thirties or forties with alopecia areata. Some clones in this sample may be carry-over from other donors' samples. Each CDR3 is given with its conserved first and last residue. The order of the fields is V gene, J gene, CDR3 protein.

V: TRBV27; J: TRBJ2-5; CDR3: CASSSTRASGQETQYF
V: TRBV29-1; J: TRBJ2-1; CDR3: CSVEDRRGGEQFF
V: TRBV18; J: TRBJ2-4; CDR3: CASSPGDSMYF
V: TRBV7-6; J: TRBJ2-2; CDR3: CASSIESDTGELFF
V: TRBV7-2; J: TRBJ2-1; CDR3: CASSPDSGFYNEQFF
V: TRBV5-6; J: TRBJ2-7; CDR3: CASSLGRRGEQYF
V: TRBV6-6; J: TRBJ1-3; CDR3: CATQSSGNTIYF
V: TRBV10-2; J: TRBJ1-1; CDR3: CASSDRASSEAFF
V: TRBV3-1; J: TRBJ1-2; CDR3: CASSQQGALPGYTF
V: TRBV20-1; J: TRBJ2-5; CDR3: CSAATGGALETQYF
V: TRBV2; J: TRBJ2-7; CDR3: CAVSGGREYEQYF
V: TRBV10-3; J: TRBJ2-2; CDR3: CACTGVSGAGGELFF
V: TRBV6-5; J: TRBJ2-3; CDR3: CASSYSRVAVDTQYF
V: TRBV30; J: TRBJ2-5; CDR3: CAWKGPQETQYF
V: TRBV3-1; J: TRBJ2-1; CDR3: CASSQDVGGLAGGPSNEQFF
V: TRBV5-6; J: TRBJ2-1; CDR3: CASRALGGNEQFF
V: TRBV7-2; J: TRBJ1-1; CDR3: CASSLVYSTEAFF
V: TRBV19; J: TRBJ1-5; CDR3: CASTPGQALGGQPQHF
V: TRBV28; J: TRBJ2-4; CDR3: CASSPPGAAKNIQYF
V: TRBV10-3; J: TRBJ2-3; CDR3: CAISGAGTTPSTDTQYF
V: TRBV20-1; J: TRBJ1-5; CDR3: CSALTRGFGQPQHF
V: TRBV5-4; J: TRBJ2-2; CDR3: CASRSTGRTGELFF
V: TRBV23-1; J: TRBJ2-7; CDR3: CASSHLNQTNEQYF
V: TRBV6-5; J: TRBJ1-6; CDR3: CASSYSRGKSSYNSPLHF
V: TRBV5-1; J: TRBJ2-7; CDR3: CASRPAPKAHEQYF
V: TRBV30; J: TRBJ2-7; CDR3: CAWSPFPGAYEQYF
V: TRBV4-3; J: TRBJ1-2; CDR3: CASSHGDGQGTGYTF
V: TRBV2; J: TRBJ2-7; CDR3: CASSQRGVYEQYF
V: TRBV6-1; J: TRBJ1-5; CDR3: CASSNPGPQPQHF
V: TRBV7-9; J: TRBJ1-6; CDR3: CASSPGDRAHSPLHF
V: TRBV4-3; J: TRBJ2-6; CDR3: CASRSNAQGPGANVLTF
V: TRBV18; J: TRBJ2-5; CDR3: CASTQGKGGETQYF
V: TRBV7-2; J: TRBJ2-7; CDR3: CASSLTGTPYEQYF
V: TRBV19; J: TRBJ2-7; CDR3: CASSSNVAVLSSYEQYF
V: TRBV6-2/TRBV6-3; J: TRBJ1-1; CDR3: CASSFGPGITEAFF
V: TRBV7-2; J: TRBJ1-6; CDR3: CASSSSPTGGASPLHF
V: TRBV6-2/TRBV6-3; J: TRBJ1-1; CDR3: CASSLNRGQTGTEAFF
V: TRBV9; J: TRBJ2-2; CDR3: CASSQGTSVPMLYTGELFF
V: TRBV7-2; J: TRBJ2-3; CDR3: CASSRTSGGAPDTQYF
V: TRBV7-2; J: TRBJ1-6; CDR3: CASSLSPLVDSPLHF
V: TRBV6-5; J: TRBJ1-1; CDR3: CASSFRQGGNTEAFF